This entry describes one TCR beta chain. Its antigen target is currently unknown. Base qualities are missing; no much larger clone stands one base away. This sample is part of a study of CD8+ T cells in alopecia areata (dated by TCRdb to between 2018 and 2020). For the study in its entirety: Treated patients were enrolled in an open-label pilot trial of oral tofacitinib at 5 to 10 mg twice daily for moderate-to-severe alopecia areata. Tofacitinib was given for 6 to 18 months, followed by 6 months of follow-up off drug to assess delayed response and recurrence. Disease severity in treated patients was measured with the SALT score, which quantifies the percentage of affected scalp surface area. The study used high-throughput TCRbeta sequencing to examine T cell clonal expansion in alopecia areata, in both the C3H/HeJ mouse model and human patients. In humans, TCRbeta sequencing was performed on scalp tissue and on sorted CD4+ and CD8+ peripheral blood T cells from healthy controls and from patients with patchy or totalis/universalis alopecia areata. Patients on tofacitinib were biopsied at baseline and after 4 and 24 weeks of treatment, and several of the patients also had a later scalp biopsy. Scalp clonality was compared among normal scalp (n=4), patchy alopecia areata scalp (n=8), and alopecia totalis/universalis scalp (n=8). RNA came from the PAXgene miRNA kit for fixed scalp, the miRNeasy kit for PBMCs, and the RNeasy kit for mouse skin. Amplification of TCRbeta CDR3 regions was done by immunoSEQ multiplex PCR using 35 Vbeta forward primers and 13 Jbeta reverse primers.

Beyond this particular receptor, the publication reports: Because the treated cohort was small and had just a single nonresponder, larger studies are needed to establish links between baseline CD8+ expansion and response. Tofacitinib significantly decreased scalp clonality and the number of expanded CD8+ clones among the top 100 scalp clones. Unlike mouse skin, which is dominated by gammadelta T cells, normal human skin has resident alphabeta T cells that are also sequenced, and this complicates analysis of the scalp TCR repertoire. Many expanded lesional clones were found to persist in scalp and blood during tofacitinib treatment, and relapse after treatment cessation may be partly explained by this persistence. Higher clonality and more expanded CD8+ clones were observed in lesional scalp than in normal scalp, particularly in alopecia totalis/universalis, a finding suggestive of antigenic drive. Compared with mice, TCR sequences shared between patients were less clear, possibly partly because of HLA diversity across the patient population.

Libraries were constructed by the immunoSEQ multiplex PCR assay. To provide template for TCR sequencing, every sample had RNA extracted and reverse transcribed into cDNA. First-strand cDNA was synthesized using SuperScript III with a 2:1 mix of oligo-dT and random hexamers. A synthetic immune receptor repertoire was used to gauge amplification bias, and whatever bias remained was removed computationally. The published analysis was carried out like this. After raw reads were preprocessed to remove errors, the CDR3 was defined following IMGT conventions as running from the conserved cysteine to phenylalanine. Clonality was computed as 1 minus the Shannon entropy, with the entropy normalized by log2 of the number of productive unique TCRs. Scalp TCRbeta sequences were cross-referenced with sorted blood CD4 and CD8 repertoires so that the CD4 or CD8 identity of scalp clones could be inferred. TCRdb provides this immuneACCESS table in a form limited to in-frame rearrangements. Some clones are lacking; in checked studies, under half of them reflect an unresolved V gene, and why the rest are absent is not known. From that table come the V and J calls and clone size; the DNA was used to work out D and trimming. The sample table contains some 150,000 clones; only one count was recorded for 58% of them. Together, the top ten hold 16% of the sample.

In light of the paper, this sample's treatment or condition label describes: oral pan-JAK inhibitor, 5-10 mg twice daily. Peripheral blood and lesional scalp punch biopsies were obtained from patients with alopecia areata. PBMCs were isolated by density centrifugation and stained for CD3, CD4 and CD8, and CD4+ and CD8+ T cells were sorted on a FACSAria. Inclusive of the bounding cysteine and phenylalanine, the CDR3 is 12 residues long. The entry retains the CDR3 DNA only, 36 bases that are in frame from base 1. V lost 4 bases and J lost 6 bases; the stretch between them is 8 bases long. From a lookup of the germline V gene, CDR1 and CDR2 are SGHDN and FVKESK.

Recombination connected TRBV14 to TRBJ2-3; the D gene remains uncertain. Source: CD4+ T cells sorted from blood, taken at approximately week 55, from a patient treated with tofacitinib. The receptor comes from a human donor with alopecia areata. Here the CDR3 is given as CASSPNVDTQYF. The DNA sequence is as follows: TGTGCCAGCAGCCCGAATGTGGATACGCAGTATTTT.